These 22 T cell receptor beta chains originate from one sample sequenced in a study of cytomegalovirus exposure and HLA in healthy donors (dated by TCRdb to about 2017). The library was built by means of the immunoSEQ multiplex PCR assay. For the multiplex PCR, a mixture combining 60 forward primers for TCR Vbeta segments and 13 reverse primers for TCR Jbeta segments was used. Entries here come from immuneACCESS through TCRdb and include only in-frame sequences with V and J called. Some clones fail to appear in such tables; in the studies checked, an unresolved V gene covers under half of the shortfall, and the cause of the remainder is unknown. The sample table contains 100,000 to 150,000 clones; only one count was recorded for around 74% of them. The ten largest clones capture 5.8% of the sample. The material sequenced was PBMCs. The source of these receptors is a woman aged 45 to 65 in good health and CMV-seropositive.

The chain couples TRBV6-5 to TRBJ2-5; D is unclear. V gave up 6 bases and J gave up 4 bases, with 12 bases separating them. This CDR3 is 13 amino acids long. CDR1 is MNHEY and CDR2 is SVGAGI in the germline V gene. The CDR3 sequence: CASRDTVTETQYF. Written as DNA, the CDR3 is TGTGCCAGCAGGGATACAGTTACAGAGACCCAGTACTTC.

The chain combines TRBV2 with TRBJ1-2, with a weak D call TRBD1 (6 bases). Germline lookup yields CDR1 SNHLY and CDR2 FYNNEI. Trimming shortened V by 6 bases and J by 2 bases, and 16 bases separated the two germline ends. The length of the CDR3 is 15 residues. The CDR3 sequence is CASRDPGAGNYGYTF. The CDR3 region has the DNA TGTGCCAGCAGAGACCCAGGGGCAGGGAACTATGGCTACACCTTC.

This clone has just a few counts. This chain connects TRBV10-3 to TRBJ1-4; D not certain. CDR3 length: 16 amino acids. Germline V CDR1 and CDR2: ENHRY, SYGVKD. Deletions cut 0 bases from V and 8 bases from J, with 16 bases between. Here the CDR3 reads CAISESSSVPGEKLFF. In DNA, the CDR3 is TGTGCCATCAGTGAGTCGAGTTCAGTACCCGGGGAAAAACTGTTTTTT.

For this clone: One end of the junction fails to match germline, which may point to a read error. This CDR3 reads CARSVLSGGYTGELFF. CDR3 DNA: TGTGCCCGCAGTGTACTAAGCGGGGGGTACACCGGGGAGCTGTTTTTT. V is TRBV2 and J is TRBJ2-2; TRBD2 matches 9 bases. The V gene's germline CDR1 is SNHLY and CDR2 FYNNEI. This CDR3 comprises 16 residues.

The chain employs TRBV7-9 and TRBJ2-5; 9 bases match TRBD1. The assigned J gene may be wrong: the sequence end matches TRBJ2-7 better. The CDR3 covers 14 residues. Germline assignment: CDR1 SEHNR and CDR2 FQNEAQ (reference sequence). For the CDR3, the DNA is TGTGCCAGCAGCTTGTACAGGGGGCCCTACGAGCAGTACTTC. As protein: CASSLYRGPYEQYF.

This clone was counted once. Germline is not matched at one junction end, which may reflect a read error. This sequence joins TRBV4-1 and TRBJ1-2; unclear D gene. Germline CDR1 and CDR2: MGHRA and YSYEKL. This CDR3 is built from 15 residues. The CDR3 DNA reads TGCGCCAGCAGCCAAGTACAAGGCTCAGGAGGGCCCATCTCCTTC. Translating it yields CASSQVQGSGGPISF.

CDR3 sequence reads: CASVTRGGGELFF. For the CDR3, the DNA is TGTGCCAGTGTAACCAGGGGTGGCGGGGAGCTGTTTTTT. This sequence joins TRBV19 and TRBJ2-2; D is possibly TRBD1 (6 bases). Trimming left V 8 bases short and J 7 bases short, with 14 bases between. The CDR3 consists of 13 residues. Germline CDR1 reads LNHDA; CDR2 reads SQIVND (reference sequence). The full variable domain, rest sourced from reference TRBV19 and TRBJ2-2, is DGGITQSPKYLFRKEGQNVTLSCEQNLNHDAMYWYRQDPGQGLRLIYYSQIVNDFQKGDIAEGYSVSREKKESFPLTVTSAQKNPTAFYLCASVTRGGGELFFGEGSRLTVL.

V is TRBV16 and J is TRBJ2-5, with a possible D match to TRBD2 (5 bases). V was pared by 0 bases and J by 5 bases, with 10 bases between. From germline, CDR1 is KGHSY and CDR2 FQNENV. The CDR3 totals 14 residues. The CDR3: CASSQSSRGETQYF. Here the CDR3 DNA reads TGTGCCAGCAGCCAATCCTCTAGAGGGGAGACCCAGTACTTC.

The chain carries TRBV9 and TRBJ1-4; D perhaps matches TRBD1 (6 bases). In germline, CDR1 is SGDLS, CDR2 YYNGEE. Trimming took 4 bases from V and 6 from J, leaving 13 bases between them. This CDR3 is 14 amino acids long. CDR3 sequence: CASSMGAGDEKLFF. In DNA form, the CDR3 reads TGTGCCAGCAGCATGGGAGCAGGGGATGAAAAACTGTTTTTT.

In the case of this clone: A junction end diverges from the germline sequence, so it may reflect a read error. This chain connects TRBV7-9 to TRBJ2-1; 15 positions agree with TRBD2. This CDR3 has 16 amino acids. CDR1 is SEHNR and CDR2 is FQNEAQ in the germline V gene (reference sequence). CDR3 DNA: TGTGCCAGCGGCTTGGGGGGGACTAGCGGGGGGAATGAGCAGTTCTTC. Encoded protein: CASGLGGTSGGNEQFF. Based on the CDR3 plus reference TRBV7-9 and TRBJ2-1, the full variable domain is DTGVSQNPRHKITKRGQNVTFRCDPISEHNRLYWYRQTLGQGPEFLTYFQNEAQLEKSRLLSDRFSAERPKGSFSTLEIQRTEQGDSAMYLCASGLGGTSGGNEQFFGPGTRLTVL.

This chain links TRBV15 with TRBJ2-5, with 11 positions matching TRBD2. The CDR3 covers 18 residues. The trim removed 2 bases at V and 4 bases at J, leaving 12 bases unmatched. Per germline, CDR1 LNHNV and CDR2 YYDKDF (reference sequence). CDR3 coding DNA: TGTGCCACCAGCAGATCCCGACAGGGGCTAGCGGGGGGAGAGACCCAGTACTTC. It yields the protein CATSRSRQGLAGGETQYF.

This clone has ten or more counts. The chain has TRBV19 and TRBJ1-6, with 10 bases identical to TRBD1. V gave up 8 bases and J gave up 6 bases; unmatched junction bases: 7. Looked up from germline, CDR1 is LNHDA and CDR2 is SQIVND (reference sequence). The CDR3 covers 15 residues. The CDR3 here is CASSGTGVPNSPLHF. The CDR3 DNA follows: TGTGCCAGTTCCGGGACAGGGGTACCTAATTCACCCCTCCACTTT.

With regard to this clone: Within the sample, other DNA sequences also encode this same CDR3. The CDR3 region is CASTVDRWNTEAFF. The CDR3 DNA reads TGTGCCAGCACCGTGGACAGGTGGAACACTGAAGCTTTCTTT. The V gene is TRBV7-2, the J gene TRBJ1-1; 7 nucleotides align to TRBD1. Trimming removed 7 bases from V and 1 base from J; junction bases left unmatched: 6. The CDR3 totals 14 residues. The germline V gene has CDR1 SGHTA and CDR2 FQGNSA.

This clone was recorded a few times. CDR3 amino acids: CASSQDPGGFGYTF. The CDR3, as DNA: TGTGCCAGCAGCCAAGATCCCGGCGGATTTGGCTACACCTTC. The rearrangement uses TRBV4-2 and TRBJ1-2; D unresolved. From germline, CDR1 is LGHNA and CDR2 YNFKEQ. This CDR3 is 14 amino acids long. V lost 0 bases to trimming and J lost 7 bases, with 12 bases between them.

In its sample, this clone was seen a few times. The chain recombines TRBV30 with TRBJ1-2; D remains unclear. Germline V gene data show CDR1 as GTSNPN and CDR2 as SVGIG (reference sequence). With 2 bases removed from V and 8 bases from J, the gap between germline ends came to 12 bases. This CDR3 is built from 12 residues. CDR3 sequence reads: CAWSLAAGGYTF. CDR3 sequence (DNA): TGTGCCTGGAGTCTCGCCGCGGGCGGCTACACCTTC.

This chain uses TRBV27 with TRBJ1-2; perhaps TRBD1 as D (5 bases). This CDR3 comprises 14 residues. V lost 3 bases to trimming and J lost 9 bases, with 17 bases between them. CDR1 MNHEY and CDR2 SMNVEV come from the germline V gene (reference sequence). CDR3 DNA sequence: TGTGCCAGCAGTTTGGGGCTCGGGCAGGGTAGCTACACCTTC. This encodes CASSLGLGQGSYTF.

There are a few counts of this clone. This rearrangement joins TRBV4-3 to TRBJ1-3; D perhaps matches TRBD1 (5 bases). Germline V gives CDR1 LGHNA, CDR2 YSLEER. This CDR3 has 15 amino acids. Trimming cost V 4 bases and J 0 bases, with 10 bases left between them. The CDR3: CASSPMGLSGNTIYF. In nucleotides, the CDR3 is TGCGCCAGCAGCCCCATGGGGCTCTCTGGAAACACCATATATTTT.

This clone was detected a few times. The chain uses TRBV12-5 and TRBJ2-6; D unclear. The CDR3 covers 13 residues. The ends were cut back, 6 bases at V and 1 base at J, with 4 bases in the middle. Germline values: CDR1 LGHNT, CDR2 FRNRAP. This CDR3 reads CASGQSGANVLTF. The CDR3 DNA reads TGTGCTAGTGGCCAATCTGGGGCCAACGTCCTGACTTTC. The variable domain in full, completed from reference TRBV12-5 and TRBJ2-6, reads DARVTQTPRHKVTEMGQEVTMRCQPILGHNTVFWYRQTMMQGLELLAYFRNRAPLDDSGMPKDRFSAEMPDATLATLKIQPSEPRDSAVYFCASGQSGANVLTFGAGSRLTVL.

This clone was seen more than once but under ten times. The chain couples TRBV18 to TRBJ1-4, with D unclear. In germline, CDR1 is KGHSH, CDR2 LQKENI. V dropped 2 bases and J dropped 0 bases, with 7 bases sitting between them. The CDR3 contains 15 residues. CDR3 protein: CASSPISATNEKLFF. The CDR3 nucleotides are TGTGCCAGCTCACCAATCAGTGCAACTAATGAAAAACTGTTTTTT.

This clone has only a few counts. J is TRBJ1-3 and V is TRBV19; D gene unclear. Germline V gene lookup returns CDR1 LNHDA and CDR2 SQIVND (reference sequence). This CDR3 has 13 residues. V was trimmed by 7 bases and J by 3 bases, leaving 10 bases between them. CDR3 protein: CASIYPGGNTIYF. CDR3 bases: TGTGCCAGTATCTATCCCGGTGGAAACACCATATATTTT.

The chain couples TRBV7-9 to TRBJ2-5; D gene unclear. The end of the DNA aligns better with TRBJ2-7, so the J call may be wrong. Germline values: CDR1 SEHNR, CDR2 FQNEAQ (reference sequence). The CDR3 runs to 11 residues. DNA of the CDR3: TGTGCCAGCAGCCTAACCTACGAGCAGTACTTC. Translated, it gives CASSLTYEQYF.

This chain joins TRBV2 and TRBJ1-4; D is unclear. The CDR3 spans 15 residues. CDR1 is SNHLY and CDR2 is FYNNEI in the germline V gene. V lost 3 bases, J lost 1 base, and 9 bases lay in between. The chain's CDR3 is CASSDWGGTNEKLFF. CDR3 sequence (DNA): TGTGCCAGCAGTGATTGGGGAGGAACTAATGAAAAACTGTTTTTT.